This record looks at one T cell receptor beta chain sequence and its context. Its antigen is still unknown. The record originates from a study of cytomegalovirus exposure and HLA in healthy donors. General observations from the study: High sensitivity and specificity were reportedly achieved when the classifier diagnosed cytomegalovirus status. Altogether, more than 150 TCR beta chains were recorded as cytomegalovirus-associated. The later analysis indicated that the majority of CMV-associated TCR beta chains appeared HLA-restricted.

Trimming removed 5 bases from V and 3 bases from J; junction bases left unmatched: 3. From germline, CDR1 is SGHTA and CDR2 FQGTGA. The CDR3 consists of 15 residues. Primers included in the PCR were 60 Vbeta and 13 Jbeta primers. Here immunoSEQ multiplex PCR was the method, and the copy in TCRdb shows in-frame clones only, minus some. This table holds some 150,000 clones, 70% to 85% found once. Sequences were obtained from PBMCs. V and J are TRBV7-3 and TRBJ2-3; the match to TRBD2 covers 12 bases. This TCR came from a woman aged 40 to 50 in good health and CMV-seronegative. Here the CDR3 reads CASSTGTSGTDTQYF. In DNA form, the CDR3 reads TGTGCCAGCAGCACCGGGACTAGCGGGACAGATACGCAGTATTTT.